The clone carrying this T cell receptor (beta chain) appeared a few times. What it recognizes is unknown. After constant-region reverse-primer amplification, full-length variable regions underwent semi-nested PCR with Nested Universal Primer A. MiXCR, run by TCRdb on the 5' RACE reads, gives a single entry per CDR3 protein. The table includes roughly 8,600 distinct CDR3 sequences, about 47% detected once. Study-level findings and limits: Tumor memory CD4+ T cell TCR gene usage was found to cluster with blood and lymph node memory CD4+ cells and with lymph node naive CD4+ cells.

This CDR3 spans 12 amino acids. The V and J ends lost 6 bases and 9 bases, in that order; junction bases with no gene match: 10. CDR1 DFQATT and CDR2 SNEGSKA come from the germline V gene (reference sequence). The sequence came from a female donor with breast cancer. Material for sequencing was memory CD4+ T cells sorted from a lymph node. The sample's subset: memory CD4+ T cells, CD4+CD45RO+CD25-. The rearrangement joins TRBV20-1 to TRBJ1-2; 7 nucleotides align to TRBD1. The CDR3 bases are TGCAGTGCCACCGGGGACAGAGGTCGCTACACCTTC. Protein: CSATGDRGRYTF.